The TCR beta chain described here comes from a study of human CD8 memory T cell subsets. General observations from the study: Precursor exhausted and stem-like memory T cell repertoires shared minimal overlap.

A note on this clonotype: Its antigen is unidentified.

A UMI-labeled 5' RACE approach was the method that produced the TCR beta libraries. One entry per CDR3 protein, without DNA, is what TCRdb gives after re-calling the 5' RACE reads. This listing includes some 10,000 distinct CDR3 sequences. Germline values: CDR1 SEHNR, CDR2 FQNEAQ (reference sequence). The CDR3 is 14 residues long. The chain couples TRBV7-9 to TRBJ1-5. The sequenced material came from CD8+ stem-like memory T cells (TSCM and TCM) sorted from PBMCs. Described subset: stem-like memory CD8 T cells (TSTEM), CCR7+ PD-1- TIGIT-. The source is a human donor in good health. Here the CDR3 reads CASSLGGNNQPQHF.